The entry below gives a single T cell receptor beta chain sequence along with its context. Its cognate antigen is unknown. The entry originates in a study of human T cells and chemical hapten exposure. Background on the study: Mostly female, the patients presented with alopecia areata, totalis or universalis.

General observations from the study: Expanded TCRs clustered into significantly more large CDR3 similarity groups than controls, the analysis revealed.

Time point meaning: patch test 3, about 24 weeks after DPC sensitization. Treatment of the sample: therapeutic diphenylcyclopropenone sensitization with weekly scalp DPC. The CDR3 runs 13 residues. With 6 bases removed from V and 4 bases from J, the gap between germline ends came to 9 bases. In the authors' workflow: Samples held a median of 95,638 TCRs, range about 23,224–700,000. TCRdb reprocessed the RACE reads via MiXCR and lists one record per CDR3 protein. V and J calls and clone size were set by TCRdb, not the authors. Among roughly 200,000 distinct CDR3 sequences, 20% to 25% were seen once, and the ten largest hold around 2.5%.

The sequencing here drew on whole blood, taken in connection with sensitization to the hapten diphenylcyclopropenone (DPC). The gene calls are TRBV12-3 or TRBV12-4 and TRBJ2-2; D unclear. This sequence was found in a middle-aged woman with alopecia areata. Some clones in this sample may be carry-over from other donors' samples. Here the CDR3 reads CASSRDTTGELFF. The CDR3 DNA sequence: TGTGCCAGCAGCCGTGACACCACCGGGGAGCTGTTTTTT.